The 27 T cell receptor beta chains below all came from one sample that was sequenced in a study of technical replicates of blood from a few donors. Data came from immunoSEQ multiplex PCR; TCRdb stores just in-frame clones and leaves some out. The sample shows tens of thousands of clones, roughly 92% of them seen only once. Source material: T cells isolated from PBMCs. These receptors all stem from a human donor in good health.

V and J are TRBV5-1 and TRBJ1-1; D is undetermined. This CDR3 has 15 residues. Trimming took off 7 bases at V and 1 base at J, with 17 bases between the two ends. The germline V gene has CDR1 SGHRS and CDR2 YFSETQ. Here the CDR3 reads CASRTISTANTEAFF. The CDR3 nucleotides are TGCGCCAGCCGAACCATCTCCACAGCGAACACTGAAGCTTTCTTT.

The V and J genes are TRBV7-2 and TRBJ1-2; D perhaps matches TRBD1 (5 bases). V dropped 1 base and J dropped 3 bases, with 12 bases sitting between them. Germline-derived CDR1 and CDR2 are SGHTA and FQGNSA. This CDR3 region has 15 residues. The CDR3 DNA is TGTGCCAGCAGCTTAGATGGGCAGGGTCACTATGGCTACACCTTC. Translating it yields CASSLDGQGHYGYTF.

This clone was recorded only once. CDR3 loop: CASSLGPGGLVISHEQYF. For the CDR3, the DNA is TGTGCCAGCAGCCTAGGCCCAGGCGGACTAGTGATTTCCCACGAGCAGTACTTC. The chain carries TRBV28 and TRBJ2-7, with 7 nucleotides matching TRBD2. The J segment lost 5 bases and the V segment lost 6 bases, leaving 22 bases of the junction unmatched. The CDR3 totals 18 residues. CDR1 is MDHEN, CDR2 SYDVKM, per germline.

The V gene is TRBV6-5, the J gene TRBJ2-3; 8 positions match TRBD1. Germline-derived CDR1 and CDR2 are MNHEY and SVGAGI. Trimming took 6 bases from V and 0 from J; bases not matched to a gene: 2. The CDR3 loop spans 14 amino acids. CDR3 in DNA: TGTGCCAGCAGCCGGACAGGGAGCACAGATACGCAGTATTTT. Translated: CASSRTGSTDTQYF.

The J gene is TRBJ1-1, the V gene TRBV19; D perhaps matches TRBD1 (5 bases). V lost 10 bases, J lost 5 bases, and 14 bases lay in between. CDR1 is LNHDA, CDR2 SQIVND, per germline (reference sequence). The CDR3 contains 12 residues. The chain's CDR3 is CATDDRGTEAFF. The CDR3 DNA reads TGTGCCACCGACGACCGGGGGACTGAAGCTTTCTTT.

The gene calls are TRBV6-6 and TRBJ2-7; 9 bases fit TRBD1. Germline V gene data show CDR1 as MNHNY and CDR2 as SVGAGI (reference sequence). This CDR3 region has 15 residues. The ends lost 1 base at V and 7 bases at J; junction bases unmatched: 8. For the CDR3, the DNA is TGTGCCAGCAGTTACTTAGCCGGGACAGGGTGGGAGCAGTACTTC. Amino acid sequence: CASSYLAGTGWEQYF.

V gene TRBV6-4 combines with J gene TRBJ2-3, with D perhaps matching TRBD1 (6 bases). Germline CDR1 MRHNA, CDR2 SNTAGT. Trimming removed 3 bases from V and 2 bases from J, with 15 bases in between. The CDR3 is made up of 16 amino acids. The CDR3 region has the DNA TGTGCCAGCAGTGAAACCAGGGGCACACACACAGATACGCAGTATTTT. Its translation is CASSETRGTHTDTQYF.

The rearrangement links TRBV10-2 to TRBJ2-3, with 10 positions matching TRBD2. After removal of 5 bases from V and 6 bases from J, the junction contained 5 bases not matched to a gene. Per germline, CDR1 WSHSY and CDR2 SAAADI. The CDR3 length is 14 residues. In DNA, the CDR3 is TGCGCCAGCAGTAAGCGGGAGGGGCCCGATACGCAGTATTTT. Translating it yields CASSKREGPDTQYF.

The genes are TRBV6-5 and TRBJ2-3; 7 bases align to TRBD1. Germline V gene sequence: CDR1 MNHEY, CDR2 SVGAGI. With 6 bases clipped from V and 3 bases from J, the junction kept 3 bases outside the gene matches. The CDR3 is 13 residues long. The CDR3 sequence is CASSKQGTDTQYF. The CDR3 coding sequence is TGTGCCAGCAGCAAACAGGGGACAGATACGCAGTATTTT.

Only one count was recorded for this clone. The CDR3 spells CASTNSRHTQYF. CDR3 DNA: TGTGCCAGCACGAACTCTCGCCATACGCAGTATTTT. This chain joins TRBV6-5 and TRBJ2-3, with no clear D. V was pared by 7 bases and J by 7 bases, with 12 bases between. Germline loops: CDR1 MNHEY, CDR2 SVGAGI. The CDR3 consists of 12 residues.

This chain connects TRBV13 to TRBJ2-3; 9 nucleotides agree with TRBD1. Germline-derived CDR1 and CDR2 are PRHDT and FYEKMQ (reference sequence). The CDR3 length is 14 residues. V shed 5 bases and J 4 bases; nucleotides not matched to a gene: 4. The CDR3 nucleotides are TGTGCCAGCAGCATGGGACAGGGAGCAGATACGCAGTATTTT. Protein sequence: CASSMGQGADTQYF.

The chain joins TRBV5-4 to TRBJ2-7; TRBD1 matches 7 bases. Trimming took 5 bases from V and 3 from J; bases not matched to a gene: 5. Germline values: CDR1 SGHNT, CDR2 YYREEE (reference sequence). This CDR3 spans 13 amino acids. The CDR3 coding sequence is TGTGCCAGCAGACAGGGGACGTACTACGAGCAGTACTTC. Translated, it gives CASRQGTYYEQYF.

This chain joins TRBV6-5 and TRBJ2-7; D may be TRBD2 (6 bases). This CDR3 is built from 16 residues. Germline CDR1 MNHEY, CDR2 SVGAGI. Trimming removed 0 bases at V and 2 bases at J, with 14 bases between. In DNA form, the CDR3 reads TGTGCCAGCAGTTACTCGTCAGACCGGAGGGCCTACGAGCAGTACTTC. This encodes CASSYSSDRRAYEQYF.

V is TRBV10-3 and J is TRBJ1-3, with a weak D call TRBD1 (6 bases). V was trimmed by 8 bases and J by 0 bases, leaving 20 bases between them. The CDR3 contains 17 residues. Per the germline V gene, CDR1 is ENHRY and CDR2 is SYGVKD. Written as DNA, the CDR3 is TGTGCCATCGCGGACAGTGACCGCTTTCTCTCTGGAAACACCATATATTTT. This gives the protein CAIADSDRFLSGNTIYF.

V and J are TRBV6-5 and TRBJ1-2; maybe TRBD1 (6 bases). The length of the CDR3 is 16 residues. V shed 4 bases and J shed 8 bases, with 23 bases lying between them. The V gene's germline CDR1 is MNHEY and CDR2 SVGAGI. CDR3 sequence: CASSSGAYRAGGGYTF. In DNA form, the CDR3 reads TGTGCCAGCAGTTCCGGGGCATACAGGGCGGGGGGAGGCTACACCTTC.

This chain links TRBV5-1 with TRBJ2-2; 8 bases fit TRBD2. The J segment lost 0 bases and the V segment lost 3 bases, leaving 1 base of the junction unmatched. This CDR3 is 15 amino acids long. From germline, CDR1 is SGHRS and CDR2 YFSETQ. CDR3 bases: TGCGCCAGCAGCTCGGGACTAGCGAACACCGGGGAGCTGTTTTTT. It yields the protein CASSSGLANTGELFF. The full variable domain, with the rest looked up from reference TRBV5-1 and TRBJ2-2, is KAGVTQTPRYLIKTRGQQVTLSCSPISGHRSVSWYQQTPGQGLQFLFEYFSETQRNKGNFPGRFSGRQFSNSRSEMNVSTLELGDSALYLCASSSGLANTGELFFGEGSRLTVL.

The chain combines TRBV11-2 with TRBJ1-1; D uncertain. CDR1 is SGHAT, CDR2 FQNNGV, per germline. V shed 7 bases and J shed 2 bases, with 17 bases lying between them. The CDR3 spans 15 residues. The CDR3 loop is CASTRRGSINTEAFF. The CDR3 coding sequence is TGTGCCAGCACCCGTCGTGGGAGCATCAACACTGAAGCTTTCTTT.

The genes are TRBV11-2 and TRBJ1-6; D remains ambiguous. The CDR3 runs 17 residues. CDR1 SGHAT and CDR2 FQNNGV come from the germline V gene. Trimming left V 4 bases short and J 2 bases short, with 15 bases between. The CDR3 here is CASSSATLYTYNSPLHF. The CDR3, as DNA: TGTGCCAGCAGCTCAGCGACTTTATACACCTATAATTCACCCCTCCACTTT. The complete variable domain, with remaining parts taken from reference TRBV11-2 and TRBJ1-6, reads EAGVAQSPRYKIIEKRQSVAFWCNPISGHATLYWYQQILGQGPKLLIQFQNNGVVDDSQLPKDRFSAERLKGVDSTLKIQPAKLEDSAVYLCASSSATLYTYNSPLHFGNGTRLTVT.

The chain has TRBV5-1 and TRBJ2-2, with D possibly TRBD2 on 6 matching bases. The V and J ends lost 4 bases and 5 bases respectively, with 12 bases between them. CDR3 length equals 14 residues. CDR1 and CDR2 (germline): SGHRS, YFSETQ. The CDR3 DNA reads as TGCGCCAGCAGCCTGTCGGGGACTACCGGGGAGCTGTTTTTT. It encodes CASSLSGTTGELFF.

V gene TRBV6-5 combines with J gene TRBJ1-5; 7 positions match TRBD1. V was clipped by 6 bases and J by 6 bases; unmatched bases: 11. The CDR3 runs 15 residues. The germline V gene encodes CDR1 MNHEY and CDR2 SVGAGI. CDR3 sequence: CASSVDRAMTQPQHF. CDR3 coding DNA: TGTGCCAGCAGCGTCGACAGGGCGATGACTCAGCCCCAGCATTTT.

This chain connects TRBV5-6 to TRBJ1-4, with D tentatively TRBD1 (5 bases). The CDR3 covers 14 residues. The germline gives CDR1 SGHDT, CDR2 YYEEEE. The V end was cut by 3 bases, the J end by 8 bases, with 14 bases between. CDR3 protein: CASSSDTREEKLFF. In DNA form, the CDR3 reads TGTGCCAGCAGCTCGGACACCCGTGAGGAAAAACTGTTTTTT.

This sequence joins TRBV9 and TRBJ2-2, with D perhaps matching TRBD2 (6 bases). Germline V lookup: CDR1 SGDLS, CDR2 YYNGEE. V was pared by 1 base and J by 0 bases, with 10 bases between. The CDR3 is 16 amino acids. As DNA, the CDR3 is TGTGCCAGCAGCGTAATTCCGGGGGCGAACACCGGGGAGCTGTTTTTT. It codes for CASSVIPGANTGELFF.

The chain joins TRBV4-1 to TRBJ2-3; 13 bases line up with TRBD2. The CDR3 is made up of 15 amino acids. Germline-derived CDR1 and CDR2 are MGHRA and YSYEKL. Trimming cost V 8 bases and J 1 base; bases outside gene matches: 3. Here the CDR3 reads CASGGTSGGTDTQYF. Here the CDR3 DNA reads TGCGCCAGCGGGGGGACTAGCGGGGGCACAGATACGCAGTATTTT.

The CDR3 sequence is CASSLVGPGEAFF. The CDR3 DNA is TGCGCCAGCAGCTTGGTAGGGCCGGGAGAAGCTTTCTTT. The chain uses TRBV5-1 and TRBJ1-1; D not certain. V shed 0 bases and J shed 8 bases, with 11 bases lying between them. Germline CDR1 SGHRS, CDR2 YFSETQ. The CDR3 has 13 residues.

The chain carries TRBV19 and TRBJ2-1, with D maybe TRBD1 (6 bases). CDR3 size: 15 residues. Per germline, CDR1 LNHDA and CDR2 SQIVND (reference sequence). The V end was cut by 4 bases, the J end by 4 bases, with 14 bases between. CDR3 sequence reads: CASSKTGHKYNEQFF. In DNA, the CDR3 is TGTGCCAGTAGTAAAACGGGACACAAATACAATGAGCAGTTCTTC. The full variable domain, rest sourced from reference TRBV19 and TRBJ2-1, is DGGITQSPKYLFRKEGQNVTLSCEQNLNHDAMYWYRQDPGQGLRLIYYSQIVNDFQKGDIAEGYSVSREKKESFPLTVTSAQKNPTAFYLCASSKTGHKYNEQFFGPGTRLTVL.

The J gene is TRBJ1-2, the V gene TRBV28; 7 nucleotides line up with TRBD1. The V segment lost 1 base and the J segment 8 bases; nucleotides outside the gene matches: 10. Germline V gene sequence: CDR1 MDHEN, CDR2 SYDVKM. CDR3 size: 15 residues. The CDR3 sequence is CASSLFSTLTGGYTF. CDR3 DNA: TGTGCCAGCAGTTTATTCTCTACATTGACAGGGGGCTACACCTTC.

V usage is TRBV15 and J usage is TRBJ1-4; D gene ambiguous. The germline V gene has CDR1 LNHNV and CDR2 YYDKDF (reference sequence). There are 16 residues in the CDR3. Deletions cut 3 bases from V and 7 bases from J, with 18 bases between. The CDR3: CATSSRSMAEVEKLFF. The CDR3 DNA reads TGTGCCACCAGCAGTCGTTCTATGGCTGAGGTTGAAAAACTGTTTTTT. The full variable domain, in which reference TRBV15 and TRBJ1-4 provide the parts outside the CDR3, is DAMVIQNPRYQVTQFGKPVTLSCSQTLNHNVMYWYQQKSSQAPKLLFHYYDKDFNNEADTPDNFQSRRPNTSFCFLDIRSPGLGDTAMYLCATSSRSMAEVEKLFFGSGTQLSVL.